Presented here are 32 T cell receptor beta chains from one specimen sequenced in a study of cytomegalovirus exposure and HLA in healthy donors (dated by TCRdb to the late 2010s). Library preparation used the immunoSEQ multiplex PCR assay. For the multiplex PCR, a mixture combining 60 forward primers for TCR Vbeta segments and 13 reverse primers for TCR Jbeta segments was used. As stored in TCRdb, this immuneACCESS dataset retains in-frame rearrangements with V and J assigned. A fraction of the clones does not appear; measured against another copy, unresolved V genes explain less than half of the discrepancy, and the remainder lacks a known reason. Recorded for this sample are fewer than 150,000 clones; about 80% of them occurred a single time. Around 4.9% of the sample is held by the ten biggest clonotypes. The sample was PBMCs. All receptors come from a male donor in good health and CMV-seronegative.

This chain connects TRBV28 to TRBJ1-1, with 7 bases that match TRBD1. Germline CDR1 and CDR2: MDHEN and SYDVKM. V lost 3 bases, J lost 3 bases, and 4 bases stayed unmatched. This CDR3 is 14 amino acids long. CDR3 sequence: CASSLTGSYTEAFF. Here the CDR3 DNA reads TGTGCCAGCAGTTTGACAGGGTCCTACACTGAAGCTTTCTTT.

V usage is TRBV6-1 and J usage is TRBJ2-4; D is unresolved. The CDR3 is made up of 15 amino acids. Germline V gene sequence: CDR1 MNHNS, CDR2 SASEGT. V was trimmed by 0 bases and J by 0 bases, leaving 6 bases between them. The CDR3 loop reads CASSEASVAKNIQYF. CDR3 in DNA: TGTGCCAGCAGTGAAGCCAGTGTAGCCAAAAACATTCAGTACTTC.

The V and J genes are TRBV2 and TRBJ1-1; TRBD1 might be the D (6 bases). Germline-derived CDR1 and CDR2 are SNHLY and FYNNEI. The CDR3 runs 13 residues. Trimming cost V 5 bases and J 3 bases, with 10 bases left between them. In DNA form, the CDR3 reads TGTGCCAGCAGTCCGGACAGATACACTGAAGCTTTCTTT. Protein product: CASSPDRYTEAFF.

Here the CDR3 reads CASSLYNRIPTEAFF. The CDR3 DNA reads TGTGCCAGCAGCTTATATAATAGAATTCCGACTGAAGCTTTCTTT. V usage is TRBV7-2 and J usage is TRBJ1-1; D is uncertain. Trimming shortened V by 2 bases and J by 5 bases, and 15 bases separated the two germline ends. The CDR3 is 15 amino acids. The germline gives CDR1 SGHTA, CDR2 FQGNSA.

The chain links TRBV7-2 to TRBJ1-6; TRBD1 matches 9 bases. Germline V gene lookup returns CDR1 SGHTA and CDR2 FQGNSA. The CDR3 runs 13 residues. Trimming cost V 8 bases and J 10 bases; bases outside gene matches: 6. CDR3: CASAGTGISPLHF. CDR3 bases: TGTGCCAGCGCCGGGACAGGGATCTCACCCCTCCACTTT.

The chain employs TRBV7-2 and TRBJ2-7; 7 bases match TRBD1. The length of the CDR3 is 13 residues. Germline CDR1 SGHTA, CDR2 FQGNSA. V was pared by 8 bases and J by 3 bases, with 7 bases of the junction left unmatched. The CDR3 is CASHTGVGYEQYF. The CDR3 nucleotides are TGTGCCAGCCATACAGGGGTGGGCTACGAGCAGTACTTC.

The chain couples TRBV5-6 to TRBJ1-2, with 9 bases matching TRBD1. This CDR3 comprises 14 residues. Germline V gene sequence: CDR1 SGHDT, CDR2 YYEEEE. After removal of 2 bases from V and 8 bases from J, the junction contained 7 bases not matched to a gene. The CDR3 DNA is TGTGCCAGCAGCTTCCGGGACAGGGCATCGGGCTACACCTTC. This codes for CASSFRDRASGYTF.

This clone was counted once. This chain joins TRBV7-2 and TRBJ2-7; 10 bases are shared with TRBD1. This CDR3 has 15 residues. The trim removed 5 bases at V and 3 bases at J, leaving 7 bases unmatched. Per the germline V gene, CDR1 is SGHTA and CDR2 is FQGNSA. CDR3 bases: TGTGCCAGCAGCCGGGGGGGGACAGGGGACTACGAGCAGTACTTC. It specifies CASSRGGTGDYEQYF.

The rearrangement links TRBV19 to TRBJ1-2, with TRBD1 matching over 7 bases. V shed 7 bases and J 4 bases; nucleotides not matched to a gene: 12. In germline, CDR1 is LNHDA, CDR2 SQIVND (reference sequence). The CDR3 is 15 residues long. CDR3 sequence (DNA): TGTGCCAGTACCCGGACAGGAAATTTTCTCTATGGCTACACCTTC. Protein sequence: CASTRTGNFLYGYTF.

This clone was found a few times. The chain uses TRBV9 and TRBJ2-5, with 7 bases fitting TRBD2. Trimming at V came to 2 bases and at J to 5 bases, leaving 6 bases not matched to a gene. The CDR3 has 14 residues. The germline CDR1 and CDR2 sequences are SGDLS and YYNGEE. The CDR3 reads CASSVGGPRETQYF. The CDR3 nucleotides are TGTGCCAGCAGCGTGGGAGGGCCTCGGGAGACCCAGTACTTC.

The chain uses TRBV11-2 and TRBJ2-5; 9 positions agree with TRBD2. The J call could be wrong; TRBJ2-7 is a better fit for the DNA end. This CDR3 has 15 residues. CDR1 and CDR2 from the germline V gene are SGHAT and FQNNGV. The CDR3 coding sequence is TGTGCCAGCAGCCCCTCTAGCGGGGAAACCTACGAGCAGTACTTC. Amino acids: CASSPSSGETYEQYF.

This chain links TRBV28 with TRBJ2-1, with TRBD2 identical over 8 bases. The V gene's germline CDR1 is MDHEN and CDR2 SYDVKM. J lost 4 bases, V lost 6 bases, and 5 bases had no gene match. The length of the CDR3 is 14 residues. The CDR3 sequence is CASRSGGLYNEQFF. The CDR3 DNA sequence: TGTGCCAGCAGGAGCGGGGGCCTTTACAATGAGCAGTTCTTC.

The rearrangement links TRBV7-2 to TRBJ2-1; D may be TRBD1 (7 bases). CDR3 length: 15 amino acids. Germline V gene sequence: CDR1 SGHTA, CDR2 FQGNSA. The ends were cut back, 1 base at V and 4 bases at J, with 11 bases in the middle. CDR3 sequence: CASSLGRDRYNEQFF. The CDR3 nucleotides read TGTGCCAGCAGCTTAGGGAGGGACAGATACAATGAGCAGTTCTTC.

The chain combines TRBV9 with TRBJ2-1; 8 nucleotides align to TRBD1. Germline V gene data show CDR1 as SGDLS and CDR2 as YYNGEE. The CDR3 length is 19 residues. V shed 0 bases, J shed 4 bases, and the junction held 15 bases outside the gene matches. In nucleotides, the CDR3 is TGTGCCAGCAGCGTAGTTTCCCAGGGCGGTCAGGGGGCGTACAATGAGCAGTTCTTC. This codes for CASSVVSQGGQGAYNEQFF.

This rearrangement joins TRBV6-1 to TRBJ1-5; 9 bases map to TRBD1. Germline CDR1 reads MNHNS; CDR2 reads SASEGT. Trimming took 10 bases from V and 2 from J; bases not matched to a gene: 3. The CDR3 is made up of 13 amino acids. The CDR3 DNA sequence: TGTGCCATCCGGACAGGGGGCAATCAGCCCCAGCATTTT. It translates to CAIRTGGNQPQHF.

The chain carries TRBV18 and TRBJ2-7; the match to TRBD2 covers 9 bases. Germline CDR1 KGHSH, CDR2 LQKENI. This CDR3 region has 14 residues. Trimming at V came to 3 bases and at J to 6 bases, leaving 6 bases not matched to a gene. The CDR3 sequence is CASSPGGGAPEQYF. The CDR3 nucleotides are TGTGCCAGCTCACCCGGCGGGGGGGCCCCCGAGCAGTACTTC.

The chain recombines TRBV7-9 with TRBJ1-1; maybe TRBD1 (5 bases). CDR1 is SEHNR and CDR2 is FQNEAQ in the germline V gene (reference sequence). CDR3 size: 12 residues. The germline V and J ends were trimmed by 1 base and 7 bases, with 7 bases remaining between them. The CDR3 DNA is TGTGCCAGCAGCTTAGGGGGGGGTGAAGCTTTCTTT. It is translated as CASSLGGGEAFF.

The rearrangement links TRBV7-2 to TRBJ2-7, with TRBD1 identical over 8 bases. Per the germline V gene, CDR1 is SGHTA and CDR2 is FQGNSA. The V gene end was trimmed by 5 bases and the J gene end by 7 bases; junction bases not matched to a gene: 13. The CDR3 is made up of 15 amino acids. The CDR3 loop is CASSPPGTGRREQYF. In DNA, the CDR3 is TGTGCCAGCAGCCCCCCCGGGACAGGTCGAAGGGAGCAGTACTTC. Based on the CDR3 plus reference TRBV7-2 and TRBJ2-7, the full variable domain is GAGVSQSPSNKVTEKGKDVELRCDPISGHTALYWYRQSLGQGLEFLIYFQGNSAPDKSGLPSDRFSAERTGGSVSTLTIQRTQQEDSAVYLCASSPPGTGRREQYFGPGTRLTVT.

This chain links TRBV7-2 with TRBJ2-7; a weak D match, TRBD1 (6 bases). V dropped 4 bases and J dropped 9 bases, with 19 bases sitting between them. CDR3 size: 14 residues. Germline V gene data show CDR1 as SGHTA and CDR2 as FQGNSA. CDR3 loop: CASSYLDSAKGQYF. Here the CDR3 DNA reads TGTGCCAGCAGCTACCTGGACAGCGCTAAAGGGCAGTACTTC.

The J gene is TRBJ1-1, the V gene TRBV7-2; 9 bases align to TRBD1. The CDR3 spans 16 residues. Germline V gives CDR1 SGHTA, CDR2 FQGNSA. J was trimmed by 5 bases and V by 5 bases; bases with no gene match: 12. In DNA, the CDR3 is TGTGCCAGCAGCCCGACGGCCGGGACAGGGACGACTGAAGCTTTCTTT. Translation gives CASSPTAGTGTTEAFF.

V gene TRBV27 combines with J gene TRBJ2-7, with D perhaps TRBD1 (6 bases). Germline-derived CDR1 and CDR2 are MNHEY and SMNVEV (reference sequence). V gave up 4 bases and J gave up 6 bases, with 13 bases separating them. This CDR3 region has 13 residues. The chain's CDR3 is CASSYRVNREQYF. The CDR3 DNA reads TGTGCCAGCAGTTACAGGGTCAATCGCGAGCAGTACTTC.

In this sample, this clone turned up once. V usage is TRBV5-1 and J usage is TRBJ2-1; 11 bases line up with TRBD2. The germline V gene encodes CDR1 SGHRS and CDR2 YFSETQ. Germline trimming cut 2 bases from V and 8 bases from J; bases unmatched to any gene: 3. The CDR3 extends over 14 amino acids. Here the CDR3 DNA reads TGCGCCAGCAGCTTACTAGCGGGGGATGATGAGCAGTTCTTC. Its protein product is CASSLLAGDDEQFF.

This clone was detected a few times. The chain recombines TRBV7-2 with TRBJ2-3; 8 bases are shared with TRBD2. The CDR3 extends over 14 amino acids. From germline, CDR1 is SGHTA and CDR2 FQGNSA. Losses at the gene ends were 3 bases for V and 5 bases for J; bases not matched to a gene: 4. The CDR3 coding sequence is TGTGCCAGCAGCTTCGGGGGGGCTGTAGATACGCAGTATTTT. This gives the protein CASSFGGAVDTQYF.

The gene calls are TRBV4-3 and TRBJ2-2; D is uncertain. The CDR3 has 15 residues. Germline values: CDR1 LGHNA, CDR2 YSLEER. The ends were cut back, 8 bases at V and 4 bases at J, with 17 bases in the middle. CDR3 nucleotide sequence: TGCGCCAGCCCCACCCAGGCCCCGCTCACCGGGGAGCTGTTTTTT. This translates into CASPTQAPLTGELFF.

V gene TRBV30 combines with J gene TRBJ2-3; 16 nucleotides line up with TRBD2. The germline gives CDR1 GTSNPN, CDR2 SVGIG (reference sequence). V shed 1 base, J shed 4 bases, and the junction held 2 bases outside the gene matches. This CDR3 comprises 16 residues. The DNA for the CDR3 is TGTGCCTGGAGTGGGGGGACTAGCGGGAGGGCAGATACGCAGTATTTT. This encodes CAWSGGTSGRADTQYF.

In its sample, this clone was seen a few times. The chain recombines TRBV7-2 with TRBJ1-1; TRBD1 might be the D (5 bases). The germline V and J ends were trimmed by 5 bases and 4 bases, with 11 bases remaining between them. Germline V gives CDR1 SGHTA, CDR2 FQGNSA. The CDR3 consists of 13 residues. The CDR3 nucleotides are TGTGCCAGCAGCCGGGGGGGTACCACTGAAGCTTTCTTT. It is translated as CASSRGGTTEAFF.

The chain uses TRBV7-9 and TRBJ1-1; TRBD1 aligns across 7 bases. CDR3 length: 16 amino acids. CDR1 and CDR2 (germline): SEHNR, FQNEAQ (reference sequence). Trimming at V came to 1 base and at J to 4 bases, leaving 9 bases not matched to a gene. CDR3 protein: CASSLVEGASGTEAFF. CDR3 in DNA: TGTGCCAGCAGCTTAGTCGAGGGGGCGAGTGGCACTGAAGCTTTCTTT. Together with reference TRBV7-9 and TRBJ1-1, the CDR3 gives the full variable domain: DTGVSQNPRHKITKRGQNVTFRCDPISEHNRLYWYRQTLGQGPEFLTYFQNEAQLEKSRLLSDRFSAERPKGSFSTLEIQRTEQGDSAMYLCASSLVEGASGTEAFFGQGTRLTVV.

V gene TRBV7-2 combines with J gene TRBJ1-2, with D hard to call. Germline lookup yields CDR1 SGHTA and CDR2 FQGNSA. The CDR3 spans 11 residues. V shed 2 bases and J shed 8 bases, with 6 bases lying between them. CDR3: CASSLFQGYTF. The CDR3 bases are TGTGCCAGCAGCTTATTTCAGGGCTACACCTTC.

This chain connects TRBV9 to TRBJ1-3; unclear D gene. The CDR3 has 15 residues. V gave up 4 bases and J gave up 2 bases, with 13 bases separating them. The V gene's germline CDR1 is SGDLS and CDR2 YYNGEE. The CDR3 spells CASSTEGKTGNTIYF. In DNA, the CDR3 is TGTGCCAGCAGCACCGAGGGTAAAACTGGAAACACCATATATTTT.

The J gene is TRBJ2-3, the V gene TRBV19, with 8 bases that match TRBD1. The CDR3 is made up of 14 amino acids. Germline-derived CDR1 and CDR2 are LNHDA and SQIVND (reference sequence). V shed 6 bases, J shed 4 bases, and the junction held 6 bases outside the gene matches. CDR3 DNA sequence: TGTGCCAGTAGCGACAGGGGTGCGTCAGATACGCAGTATTTT. It yields the protein CASSDRGASDTQYF.

The V and J genes are TRBV6-5 and TRBJ1-2; D might be TRBD1 (5 bases). V was shortened by 5 bases and J by 2 bases, with 9 bases between the two germline ends. The CDR3 consists of 13 residues. The V gene's germline CDR1 is MNHEY and CDR2 SVGAGI. The CDR3 DNA is TGTGCCAGCAGTGGGGGGGGAAACTATGGCTACACCTTC. It specifies CASSGGGNYGYTF.

The chain uses TRBV9 and TRBJ1-6; 7 nucleotides align to TRBD1. The CDR3 loop spans 15 amino acids. Trimming cost V 0 bases and J 9 bases; bases outside gene matches: 6. Germline-derived CDR1 and CDR2 are SGDLS and YYNGEE. CDR3 bases: TGTGCCAGCAGCGTAGAAGCAGGGGGGAGTTCACCCCTCCACTTT. This gives the protein CASSVEAGGSSPLHF.